Each of the 2 T cell receptor beta chains below was sequenced from the same sample in a study of T cells in Graves' hyperthyroidism and ophthalmopathy. TCR beta CDR3 region amplification was performed from RNA transcripts. First-round RT-PCR with HTBI primers amplified the TCR CDR3 region. TCRdb reprocessed the multiplex PCR reads with MiXCR, giving one entry per CDR3 protein. The profile shows over 200,000 distinct CDR3 sequences, roughly 15% of them singletons. The sequencing input was blood. The receptors were gathered from a woman in her thirties or forties with Graves' hyperthyroidism that later progressed to Graves' ophthalmopathy.

This clonotype was observed many times. The chain employs TRBV5-1 and TRBJ2-2; D is ambiguous. The CDR3 consists of 15 residues. The germline CDR1 and CDR2 sequences are SGHRS and YFSETQ. V was clipped by 3 bases and J by 4 bases, with 13 bases between them. CDR3 sequence: CASSWQTPRTGELFF. CDR3 nucleotides: TGCGCCAGCAGCTGGCAGACTCCGCGCACCGGGGAGCTGTTTTTT.

This clonotype was counted at least ten times. V gene TRBV29-1 combines with J gene TRBJ1-1, with D possibly being TRBD1 (5 bases). Germline CDR1 and CDR2: SQVTM and ANQGSEA. V was cut by 2 bases and J by 1 base, with 8 bases left in between. This CDR3 comprises 13 residues. The CDR3 protein is CSVERGSNTEAFF. As DNA, the CDR3 is TGCAGCGTTGAAAGGGGATCGAACACTGAAGCTTTCTTT.